These 18 T cell receptor beta chains came from one sample sequenced in a study of sequential checkpoint blockade in melanoma (dated by TCRdb to between 2018 and 2020). Sample treatment or condition, as interpreted from the label and publication: randomized to nivolumab then ipilimumab (arm A) or the reverse (arm B). The library was generated by the immunoSEQ multiplex PCR assay. TCRdb limited this immuneACCESS table to in-frame rearrangements with V and J called. A share of clones is missing; checked studies link under half to unresolved V genes, and the rest is unexplained. For this sample there are tens of thousands of clones; roughly nine tenths appear just once. Jointly, the top ten make up 12% to 15% of the sample. Material: CD8+ T cells sorted from blood (inferred from file names), obtained from a patient given nivolumab and ipilimumab in sequence. The origin of the receptors is a human donor with melanoma.

This clone was seen only once. This chain connects TRBV27 to TRBJ2-1; TRBD2 matches 11 bases. The CDR3 runs 15 residues. Germline CDR1 and CDR2: MNHEY and SMNVEV (reference sequence). Trimming cost V 6 bases and J 6 bases; bases outside gene matches: 7. Written as DNA, the CDR3 is TGTGCCAGCAGACTAGCGGGAGTGGGGGGCAATGAGCAGTTCTTC. It translates to CASRLAGVGGNEQFF.

This chain joins TRBV28 and TRBJ2-7; the D is unclear. CDR1 is MDHEN, CDR2 SYDVKM, per germline. Trimming removed 3 bases from V and 2 bases from J, with 8 bases in between. The CDR3 contains 13 residues. The CDR3 DNA follows: TGTGCCAGCAGTTTGGGCAGGCCCTACGAGCAGTACTTC. Encoded protein: CASSLGRPYEQYF.

This sequence joins TRBV6-5 and TRBJ1-4, with TRBD1 identical over 8 bases. V lost 2 bases and J lost 8; bases outside the gene matches: 10. This CDR3 comprises 16 residues. Germline V gives CDR1 MNHEY, CDR2 SVGAGI. DNA of the CDR3: TGTGCCAGCAGTTACGCCTCAGGGGGCCTAAGAGAAAAACTGTTTTTT. Translated, it gives CASSYASGGLREKLFF.

V and J are TRBV4-3 and TRBJ2-1; 11 nucleotides align to TRBD2. From germline, CDR1 is LGHNA and CDR2 YSLEER. The CDR3 length is 16 residues. With V trimmed by 2 bases and J by 9 bases, 9 bases remained unmatched. The CDR3 DNA sequence: TGCGCCAGCAGCCAATCTGTAGCGGGGGGGCGGAGTGAGCAGTTCTTC. Amino acid sequence: CASSQSVAGGRSEQFF.

In DNA, the CDR3 is TGTGCCAGCAGTCCCCAGGGGGCGGGCAATCAGCCCCAGCATTTT. Translated: CASSPQGAGNQPQHF. The chain combines TRBV28 with TRBJ1-5; 8 nucleotides match TRBD1. This CDR3 spans 15 amino acids. V shed 5 bases and J 2 bases; nucleotides not matched to a gene: 5. CDR1 is MDHEN and CDR2 is SYDVKM in the germline V gene.

The V and J genes are TRBV11-3 and TRBJ2-1; 7 bases align to TRBD1. J was trimmed by 7 bases and V by 4 bases; bases with no gene match: 4. The CDR3 has 13 residues. Germline loops: CDR1 SGHNT, CDR2 YENEEA. The CDR3 DNA reads as TGTGCCAGCAGCTCCGACAGGGCAAATGAGCAGTTCTTC. It translates to CASSSDRANEQFF.

This clone was counted a single time. This chain uses TRBV4-1 with TRBJ1-2, with 7 bases fitting TRBD1. Germline trimming cut 4 bases from V and 2 bases from J; bases unmatched to any gene: 1. The CDR3 has 13 residues. Germline lookup yields CDR1 MGHRA and CDR2 YSYEKL. In nucleotides, the CDR3 is TGCGCCAGCAGCCCGGGACAGAACTATGGCTACACCTTC. As protein: CASSPGQNYGYTF.

The V call is TRBV28, the J call TRBJ2-1; tentatively, D is TRBD1 (5 bases). The CDR3 spans 14 residues. CDR1 and CDR2 (germline): MDHEN, SYDVKM. The germline V and J ends were trimmed by 2 bases and 5 bases, with 10 bases remaining between them. The CDR3 here is CASSLQGPHNEQFF. In DNA form, the CDR3 reads TGTGCCAGCAGTTTACAGGGCCCCCACAATGAGCAGTTCTTC.

The chain couples TRBV16 to TRBJ2-6; D remains unclear. Deletions cut 5 bases from V and 1 base from J, with 9 bases between. The germline gives CDR1 KGHSY, CDR2 FQNENV. This CDR3 is 15 amino acids long. CDR3 coding DNA: TGTGCCAGCAGCTTAACCGAGTCTGGGGCCAACGTCCTGACTTTC. As protein: CASSLTESGANVLTF.

This clone has a single count. The V and J genes are TRBV2 and TRBJ1-1, with D unresolved. The V end lost 8 bases, the J end lost 3 bases, and 4 bases lay between the germline ends. Per germline, CDR1 SNHLY and CDR2 FYNNEI. CDR3 size: 10 residues. The DNA of the CDR3 is TGTGCCAGCCATTACACTGAAGCTTTCTTT. Encoded protein: CASHYTEAFF.

The V gene is TRBV27, the J gene TRBJ2-1; 7 nucleotides match TRBD1. V lost 2 bases to trimming and J lost 0 bases; unmatched junction nucleotides: 1. Germline V CDR1 and CDR2: MNHEY, SMNVEV (reference sequence). The CDR3 runs 15 residues. The CDR3 DNA sequence: TGTGCCAGCAGTTTAAGGGACAGCTCCTACAATGAGCAGTTCTTC. Amino acids: CASSLRDSSYNEQFF.

In DNA form, the CDR3 reads TGTGCCAGCAGCTTCTACAGGGGTCTTAACTATGGCTACACCTTC. The encoded protein is CASSFYRGLNYGYTF. The chain employs TRBV7-2 and TRBJ1-2; 7 bases fit TRBD1. The trim removed 3 bases at V and 1 base at J, leaving 5 bases unmatched. Germline CDR1 SGHTA, CDR2 FQGNSA. There are 15 residues in the CDR3.

The J gene is TRBJ2-1, the V gene TRBV9; a weak D match, TRBD2 (6 bases). This CDR3 comprises 15 residues. Germline V CDR1 and CDR2: SGDLS, YYNGEE. V was shortened by 4 bases and J by 4 bases, with 15 bases between the two germline ends. The CDR3 DNA reads TGTGCCAGCAGCTCGCCGTGGCGGGGATACAATGAGCAGTTCTTC. It codes for CASSSPWRGYNEQFF.

This chain links TRBV10-3 with TRBJ1-3; the match to TRBD1 covers 8 bases. Trimming removed 6 bases from V and 0 bases from J; junction bases left unmatched: 4. The CDR3 is 15 amino acids. CDR1 and CDR2 from the germline V gene are ENHRY and SYGVKD. CDR3 amino acids: CAIRDRGNSGNTIYF. DNA for the CDR3: TGTGCCATCAGAGACAGGGGCAACTCTGGAAACACCATATATTTT.

The rearrangement joins TRBV28 to TRBJ2-1, with 11 bases lining up with TRBD1. The germline V gene has CDR1 MDHEN and CDR2 SYDVKM. This CDR3 contains 15 residues. Unmatched junction bases numbered 6, after V lost 5 bases and J lost 6 bases. The CDR3 loop reads CASSRRDRGSNEQFF. CDR3 sequence (DNA): TGTGCCAGCAGTCGCCGGGACAGGGGGTCCAATGAGCAGTTCTTC.

CDR3 sequence reads: CAWSDGMNQPQHF. CDR3 sequence (DNA): TGTGCCTGGAGTGACGGGATGAATCAGCCCCAGCATTTT. The chain recombines TRBV30 with TRBJ1-5; D is uncertain. Per the germline V gene, CDR1 is GTSNPN and CDR2 is SVGIG (reference sequence). There are 13 residues in the CDR3. The V gene lost 1 base and the J gene lost 4 bases, with 8 bases spanning the gap. Using reference TRBV30 and TRBJ1-5 for the parts outside the CDR3, the full variable domain is SQTIHQWPATLVQPVGSPLSLECTVEGTSNPNLYWYRQAAGRGLQLLFYSVGIGQISSEVPQNLSASRPQDRQFILSSKKLLLSDSGFYLCAWSDGMNQPQHFGDGTRLSIL.

The gene calls are TRBV7-9 and TRBJ2-5; TRBD1 agrees at 7 bases. Germline CDR1 reads SEHNR; CDR2 reads FQNEAQ (reference sequence). With 1 base clipped from V and 5 bases from J, the junction kept 4 bases outside the gene matches. There are 14 residues in the CDR3. The chain's CDR3 is CASSLDRGWETQYF. The CDR3 bases are TGTGCCAGCAGCTTAGACAGGGGATGGGAGACCCAGTACTTC.

The J gene is TRBJ2-7, the V gene TRBV7-8, with D possibly TRBD2 on 7 matching bases. The CDR3 contains 16 residues. The ends were cut back, 1 base at V and 2 bases at J, with 15 bases in the middle. Germline CDR1 reads SGHVS; CDR2 reads FQNEAQ. This CDR3 reads CASSLGGGGRAYEQYF. CDR3 coding DNA: TGTGCCAGCAGCTTAGGGGGGGGCGGACGGGCCTACGAGCAGTACTTC. Combining the CDR3 with reference TRBV7-8 and TRBJ2-7 gives the whole variable domain GAGVSQSPRYKVAKRGQDVALRCDPISGHVSLFWYQQALGQGPEFLTYFQNEAQLDKSGLPSDRFFAERPEGSVSTLKIQRTQQEDSAVYLCASSLGGGGRAYEQYFGPGTRLTVT.